Below, 7 T cell receptor beta chains from the same sample are listed, as sequenced in a study of early T cells in non-severe SARS-CoV-2 infection. MiXCR, applied by TCRdb to the 5' RACE reads, yields one record per CDR3 protein. The sample contains roughly 110,000 distinct CDR3 sequences, roughly 11% of which appear only once. Material for sequencing was whole blood. The receptors derive from an adult who was a healthcare worker with PCR-confirmed SARS-CoV-2 infection or an uninfected control (not recorded which).

This clonotype came up many times. CDR3: CASSFAGTGYKEAFF. The CDR3 DNA follows: TGTGCCAGCAGTTTCGCAGGGACAGGGTATAAGGAAGCTTTCTTT. V is TRBV12-3 or TRBV12-4 and J is TRBJ1-1, with 9 nucleotides matching TRBD1. After removal of 3 bases from V and 8 bases from J, the junction contained 10 bases not matched to a gene. This CDR3 is built from 15 residues.

This clonotype was picked up many times. The rearrangement joins TRBV7-8 to TRBJ1-2; 8 bases agree with TRBD1. J gave up 4 bases and V 3 bases, and 13 bases lay outside the gene matches. The CDR3 loop spans 17 amino acids. CDR1 is SGHVS, CDR2 FQNEAQ, per germline. CDR3 sequence: CASSFWEPGQAGYGYTF. CDR3 DNA sequence: TGTGCCAGCAGCTTTTGGGAGCCGGGACAGGCTGGCTATGGCTACACCTTC.

V and J are TRBV10-2 and TRBJ2-1, with D perhaps TRBD2 (6 bases). The CDR3 is 12 residues long. Trimming removed 8 bases from V and 1 base from J, with 6 bases in between. Germline CDR1 reads WSHSY; CDR2 reads SAAADI. The CDR3 loop reads CASRESYNEQFF. The CDR3 coding sequence is TGCGCCAGCCGGGAGTCCTACAATGAGCAGTTCTTC.

In this sample, this clonotype turned up many times. V and J are TRBV7-2 and TRBJ2-5; D gene unclear. The germline CDR1 and CDR2 sequences are SGHTA and FQGNSA. CDR3 size: 14 residues. V lost 4 bases and J lost 5, with 14 bases in between. The CDR3 bases are TGTGCCAGCAGCTCCCTTTTTGTTGGGGAGACCCAGTACTTC. This encodes CASSSLFVGETQYF.

This clonotype came up many times. In nucleotides, the CDR3 is TGTGCCAGCAGCTGGACCGGACTAGCGGGAGATGGGGAGCTGTTTTTT. Its protein product is CASSWTGLAGDGELFF. The V gene is TRBV11-3, the J gene TRBJ2-2; 13 bases are shared with TRBD2. V lost 4 bases, J lost 8 bases, and 7 bases stayed unmatched. The germline CDR1 and CDR2 sequences are SGHNT and YENEEA. The CDR3 has 16 amino acids.

The sample holds many counts of this clonotype. In nucleotides, the CDR3 is TGCGCCAGCAGCCAAGACCTCCCCAGAAATGAAAAACTGTTTTTT. Translating it yields CASSQDLPRNEKLFF. The chain uses TRBV4-1 and TRBJ1-4; no clear D. Germline V gene lookup returns CDR1 MGHRA and CDR2 YSYEKL. The V gene lost 0 bases and the J gene lost 5 bases, with 10 bases spanning the gap. CDR3 length: 15 residues.

The chain carries TRBV11-2 and TRBJ2-7; D not resolved. The CDR3 sequence is 14 residues long. V lost 0 bases to trimming and J lost 7 bases, with 13 bases between them. Germline V gene data show CDR1 as SGHAT and CDR2 as FQNNGV. CDR3 sequence reads: CASSLDSPLGEQYF. CDR3 DNA: TGTGCCAGCAGCTTAGATTCCCCCCTGGGGGAGCAGTACTTC.